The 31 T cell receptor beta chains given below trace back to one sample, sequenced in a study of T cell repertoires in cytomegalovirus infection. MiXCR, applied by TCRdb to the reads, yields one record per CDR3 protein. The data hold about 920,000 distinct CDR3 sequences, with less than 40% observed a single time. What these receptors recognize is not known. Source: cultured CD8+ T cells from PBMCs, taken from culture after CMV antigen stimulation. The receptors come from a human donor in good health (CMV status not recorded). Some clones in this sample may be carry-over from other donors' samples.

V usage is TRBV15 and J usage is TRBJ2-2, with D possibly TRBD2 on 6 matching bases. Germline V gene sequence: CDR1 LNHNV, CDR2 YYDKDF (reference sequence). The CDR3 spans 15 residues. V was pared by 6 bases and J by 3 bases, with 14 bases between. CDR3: CATSAGGYYTGELFF. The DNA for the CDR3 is TGTGCCACCAGTGCTGGGGGGTATTACACCGGGGAGCTGTTTTTT.

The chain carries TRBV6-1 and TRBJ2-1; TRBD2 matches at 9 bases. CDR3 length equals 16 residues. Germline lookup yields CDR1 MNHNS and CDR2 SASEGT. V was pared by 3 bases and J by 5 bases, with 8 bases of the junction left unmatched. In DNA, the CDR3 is TGTGCCAGCAGTGAGGCGGGGGGGCCTTTCCACAATGAGCAGTTCTTC. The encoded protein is CASSEAGGPFHNEQFF.

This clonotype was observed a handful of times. The CDR3 loop reads CASSLGTGWYIQYF. The DNA of the CDR3 is TGTGCCAGCAGCCTTGGGACAGGGTGGTACATTCAGTACTTC. This sequence joins TRBV5-6 and TRBJ2-4; 9 bases match TRBD1. Trimming cost V 4 bases and J 8 bases; bases outside gene matches: 7. Germline CDR1 is SGHDT and CDR2 is YYEEEE. The CDR3 sequence is 14 residues long.

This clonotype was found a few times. The chain's CDR3 is CASSSSGIIYNEQFF. Here the CDR3 DNA reads TGTGCCAGTAGTTCGAGCGGTATAATTTACAATGAGCAGTTCTTC. This chain joins TRBV19 and TRBJ2-1; tentatively, D is TRBD2 (5 bases). The CDR3 runs to 15 residues. Trimming left V 5 bases short and J 4 bases short, with 15 bases between. Germline V lookup: CDR1 LNHDA, CDR2 SQIVND (reference sequence).

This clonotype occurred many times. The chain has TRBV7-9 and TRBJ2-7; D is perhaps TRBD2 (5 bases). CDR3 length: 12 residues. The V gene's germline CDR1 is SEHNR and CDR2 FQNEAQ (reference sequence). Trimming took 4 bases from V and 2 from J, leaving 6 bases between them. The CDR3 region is CASSWTPYEQYF. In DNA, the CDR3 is TGTGCCAGCAGCTGGACTCCCTACGAGCAGTACTTC.

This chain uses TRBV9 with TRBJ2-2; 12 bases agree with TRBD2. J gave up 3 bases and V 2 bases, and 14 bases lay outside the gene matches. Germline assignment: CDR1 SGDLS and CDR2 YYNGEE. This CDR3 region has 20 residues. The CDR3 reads CASSVPSGGAVRSDTGELFF. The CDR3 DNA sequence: TGTGCCAGCAGCGTTCCTAGCGGGGGGGCGGTAAGGTCGGACACCGGGGAGCTGTTTTTT.

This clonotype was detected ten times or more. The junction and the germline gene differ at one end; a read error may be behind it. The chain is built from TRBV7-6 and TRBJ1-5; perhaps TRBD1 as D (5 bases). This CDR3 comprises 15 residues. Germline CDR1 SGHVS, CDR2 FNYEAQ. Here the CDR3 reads CASSLAGGAGQPQHF. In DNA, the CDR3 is TGTGCCAGCAGCCTAGCGGGAGGGGCGGGTCAGCCCCAGCATTTT.

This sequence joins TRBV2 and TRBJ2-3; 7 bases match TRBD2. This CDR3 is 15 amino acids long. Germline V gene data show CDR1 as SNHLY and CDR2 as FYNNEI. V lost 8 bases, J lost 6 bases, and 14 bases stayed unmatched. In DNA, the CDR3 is TGTGCCAGCCCTCTAGCGGTTGCGGTGGCGGATACGCAGTATTTT. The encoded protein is CASPLAVAVADTQYF.

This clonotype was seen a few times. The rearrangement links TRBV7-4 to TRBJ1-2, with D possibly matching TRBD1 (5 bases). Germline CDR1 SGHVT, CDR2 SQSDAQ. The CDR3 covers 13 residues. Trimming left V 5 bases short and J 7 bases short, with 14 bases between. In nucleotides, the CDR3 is TGTGCCAGCAGCCCGGCCAGGGAAGGTGGCTACACCTTC. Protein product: CASSPAREGGYTF.

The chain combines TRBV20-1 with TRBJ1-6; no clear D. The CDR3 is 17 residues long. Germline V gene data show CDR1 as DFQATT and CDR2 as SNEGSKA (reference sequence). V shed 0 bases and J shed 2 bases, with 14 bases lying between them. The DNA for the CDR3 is TGCAGTGCTAGAGATTCGGAGTCGACAACCTATAATTCACCCCTCCACTTT. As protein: CSARDSESTTYNSPLHF.

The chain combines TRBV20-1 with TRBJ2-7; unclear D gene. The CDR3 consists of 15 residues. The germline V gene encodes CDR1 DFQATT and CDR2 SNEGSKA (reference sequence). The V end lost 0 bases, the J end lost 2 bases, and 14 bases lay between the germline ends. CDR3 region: CSARDTAEIPYEQYV. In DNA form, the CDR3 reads TGCAGTGCTAGAGATACGGCCGAAATCCCCTACGAGCAGTACGTC.

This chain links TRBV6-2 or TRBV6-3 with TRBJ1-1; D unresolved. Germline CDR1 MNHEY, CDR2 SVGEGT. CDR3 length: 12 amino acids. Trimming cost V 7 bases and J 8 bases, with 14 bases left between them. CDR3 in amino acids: CASILPSPEAFF. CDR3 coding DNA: TGTGCCAGCATTTTACCATCCCCCGAAGCTTTCTTT.

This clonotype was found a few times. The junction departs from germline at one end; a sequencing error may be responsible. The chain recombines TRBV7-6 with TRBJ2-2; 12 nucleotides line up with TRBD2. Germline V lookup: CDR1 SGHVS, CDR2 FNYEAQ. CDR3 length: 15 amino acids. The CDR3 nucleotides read TGTGCCAGCACCTTACTAGCGGGGGGCACCGGGGAGCTGTTTTTT. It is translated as CASTLLAGGTGELFF.

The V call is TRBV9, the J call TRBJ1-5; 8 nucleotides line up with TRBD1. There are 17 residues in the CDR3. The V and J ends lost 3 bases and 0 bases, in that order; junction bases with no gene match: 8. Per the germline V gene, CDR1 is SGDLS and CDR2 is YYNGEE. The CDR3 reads CASSEGDRPYSNQPQHF. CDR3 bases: TGTGCCAGCAGCGAGGGGGACAGGCCTTATAGCAATCAGCCCCAGCATTTT.

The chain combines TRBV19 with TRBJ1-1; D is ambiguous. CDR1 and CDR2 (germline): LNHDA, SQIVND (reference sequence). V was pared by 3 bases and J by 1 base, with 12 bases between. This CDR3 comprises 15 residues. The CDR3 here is CASSIFWSANTEAFF. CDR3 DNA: TGTGCCAGTAGTATTTTCTGGTCGGCGAACACTGAAGCTTTCTTT.

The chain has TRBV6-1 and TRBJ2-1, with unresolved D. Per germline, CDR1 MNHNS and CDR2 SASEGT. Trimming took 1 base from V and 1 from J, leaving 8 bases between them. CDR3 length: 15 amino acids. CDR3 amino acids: CASSEVTASYNEQFF. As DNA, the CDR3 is TGTGCCAGCAGTGAAGTCACTGCTTCCTACAATGAGCAGTTCTTC.

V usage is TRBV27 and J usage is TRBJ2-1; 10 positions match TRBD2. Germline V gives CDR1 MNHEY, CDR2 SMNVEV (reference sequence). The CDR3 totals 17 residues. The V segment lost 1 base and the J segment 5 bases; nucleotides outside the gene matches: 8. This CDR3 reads CASSLYSGLAENNEQFF. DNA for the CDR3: TGTGCCAGCAGTTTATATTCCGGACTAGCGGAAAACAATGAGCAGTTCTTC.

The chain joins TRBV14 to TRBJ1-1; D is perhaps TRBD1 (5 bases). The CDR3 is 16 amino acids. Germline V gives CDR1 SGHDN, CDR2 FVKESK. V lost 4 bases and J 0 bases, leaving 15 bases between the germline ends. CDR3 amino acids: CASSPTARPMNTEAFF. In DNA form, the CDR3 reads TGTGCCAGCAGCCCGACAGCCAGACCCATGAACACTGAAGCTTTCTTT.

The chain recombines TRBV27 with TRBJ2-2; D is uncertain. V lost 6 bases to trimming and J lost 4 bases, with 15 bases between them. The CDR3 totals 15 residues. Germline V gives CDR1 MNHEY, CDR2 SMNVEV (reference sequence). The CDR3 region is CASSPRLLGTGELFF. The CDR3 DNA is TGTGCCAGCAGCCCCCGCCTCCTAGGCACCGGGGAGCTGTTTTTT.

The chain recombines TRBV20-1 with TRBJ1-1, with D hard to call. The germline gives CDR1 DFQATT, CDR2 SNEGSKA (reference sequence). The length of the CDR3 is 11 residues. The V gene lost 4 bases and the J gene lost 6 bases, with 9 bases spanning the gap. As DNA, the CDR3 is TGCAGTGCTAACCCCCCGGCTGAAGCTTTCTTT. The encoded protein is CSANPPAEAFF.

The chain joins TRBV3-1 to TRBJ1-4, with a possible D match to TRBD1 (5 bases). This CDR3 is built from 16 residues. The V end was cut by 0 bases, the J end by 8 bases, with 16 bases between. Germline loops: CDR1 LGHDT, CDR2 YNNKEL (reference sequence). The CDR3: CASSQDPDKGEEKLFF. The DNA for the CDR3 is TGTGCCAGCAGCCAAGACCCGGACAAGGGAGAGGAAAAACTGTTTTTT.

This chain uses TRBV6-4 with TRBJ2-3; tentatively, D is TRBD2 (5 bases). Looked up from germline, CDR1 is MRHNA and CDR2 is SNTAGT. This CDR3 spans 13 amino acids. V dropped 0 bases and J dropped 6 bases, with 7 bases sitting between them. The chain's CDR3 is CASSDSRDDTQYF. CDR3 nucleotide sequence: TGTGCCAGCAGTGACTCGAGGGATGATACGCAGTATTTT.

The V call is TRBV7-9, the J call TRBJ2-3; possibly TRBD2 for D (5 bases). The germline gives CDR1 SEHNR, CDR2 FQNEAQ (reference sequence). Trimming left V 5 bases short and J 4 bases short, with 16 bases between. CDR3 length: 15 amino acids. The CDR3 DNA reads TGTGCCAGCAGCCCTAGAGCGGCCGCCGCAGATACGCAGTATTTT. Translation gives CASSPRAAAADTQYF.

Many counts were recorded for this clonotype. The CDR3 is CASSLDSRPYSNQPQHF. The CDR3 region has the DNA TGTGCCAGCAGCTTAGATTCCAGACCATATAGCAATCAGCCCCAGCATTTT. The rearrangement uses TRBV7-8 and TRBJ1-5, with D unclear. The CDR3 is 17 amino acids. V dropped 1 base and J dropped 0 bases, with 13 bases sitting between them. Per the germline V gene, CDR1 is SGHVS and CDR2 is FQNEAQ.

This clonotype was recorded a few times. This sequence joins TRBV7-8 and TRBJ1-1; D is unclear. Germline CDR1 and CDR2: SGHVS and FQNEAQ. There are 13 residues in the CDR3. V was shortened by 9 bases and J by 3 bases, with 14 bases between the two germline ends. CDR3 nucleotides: TGTGCCAGTAAGAACGGACCTTACACTGAAGCTTTCTTT. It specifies CASKNGPYTEAFF.

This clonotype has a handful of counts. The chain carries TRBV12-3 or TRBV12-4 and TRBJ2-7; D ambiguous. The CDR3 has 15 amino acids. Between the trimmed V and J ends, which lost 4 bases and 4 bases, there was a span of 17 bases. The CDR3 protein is CASSSSGRRAYEQYV. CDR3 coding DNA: TGTGCCAGCAGTTCTTCCGGACGGAGAGCATACGAGCAGTACGTC.

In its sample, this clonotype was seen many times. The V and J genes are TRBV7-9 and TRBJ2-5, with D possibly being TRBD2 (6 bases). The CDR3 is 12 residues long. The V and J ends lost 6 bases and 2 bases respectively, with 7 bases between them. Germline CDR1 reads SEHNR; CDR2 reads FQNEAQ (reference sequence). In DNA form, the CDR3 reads TGTGCCAGCAGGCTAGCGCAAGAGACCCAGTACTTC. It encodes CASRLAQETQYF.

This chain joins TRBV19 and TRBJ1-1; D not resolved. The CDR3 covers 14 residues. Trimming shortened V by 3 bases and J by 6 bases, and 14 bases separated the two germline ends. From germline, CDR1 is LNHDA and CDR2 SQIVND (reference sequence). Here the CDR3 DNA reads TGTGCCAGTAGTATTTCCCCCGCCCTCCCTGAAGCTTTCTTT. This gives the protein CASSISPALPEAFF.

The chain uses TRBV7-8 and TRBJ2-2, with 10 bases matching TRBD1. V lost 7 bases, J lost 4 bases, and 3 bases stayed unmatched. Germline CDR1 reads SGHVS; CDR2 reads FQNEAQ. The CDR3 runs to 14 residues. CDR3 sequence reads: CASTTGGSTGELFF. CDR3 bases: TGTGCCAGCACGACAGGGGGCAGCACCGGGGAGCTGTTTTTT.

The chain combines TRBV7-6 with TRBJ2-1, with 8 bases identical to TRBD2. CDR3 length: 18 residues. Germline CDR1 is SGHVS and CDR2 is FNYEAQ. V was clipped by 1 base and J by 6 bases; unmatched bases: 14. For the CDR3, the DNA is TGTGCCAGCAGCTTAGGAGCGGGGGCCATCATTACTGGCAATGAGCAGTTCTTC. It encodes CASSLGAGAIITGNEQFF. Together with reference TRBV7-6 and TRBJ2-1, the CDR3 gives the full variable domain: GAGVSQSPRYKVTKRGQDVALRCDPISGHVSLYWYRQALGQGPEFLTYFNYEAQQDKSGLPNDRFSAERPEGSISTLTIQRTEQRDSAMYRCASSLGAGAIITGNEQFFGPGTRLTVL.

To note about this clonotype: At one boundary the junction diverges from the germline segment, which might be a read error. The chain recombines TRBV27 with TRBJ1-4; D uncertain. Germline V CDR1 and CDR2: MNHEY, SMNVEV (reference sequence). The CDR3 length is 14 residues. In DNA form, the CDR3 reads TGTGCCAACAGTTTGGACGGACCGAATGAAAAACTGTTTTTT. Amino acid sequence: CANSLDGPNEKLFF.